These 15 T cell receptor beta chains originate from one sample sequenced in a study of blood T cells in healthy people across ages. Alongside a J-beta primer mix, a sample-barcoded 5' primer served in a second PCR lasting 7 to 11 cycles. In TCRdb, the 5' RACE reads were re-called with MiXCR into one record per CDR3 protein. The sample yields some 850,000 distinct CDR3 sequences, roughly 25% seen once. These data were likewise used in another study, on T cells of mothers and their children.

The sample was blood. These receptor sequences come from a boy aged 10-17 years in good health.

The V gene is TRBV30, the J gene TRBJ2-1; TRBD1 matches 8 bases. The V segment lost 6 bases and the J segment 13 bases; nucleotides outside the gene matches: 20. There are 15 residues in the CDR3. The germline CDR1 and CDR2 sequences are GTSNPN and SVGIG (reference sequence). CDR3 in amino acids: CACYSTGADLTPQFF. For the CDR3, the DNA is TGTGCCTGTTACTCGACAGGGGCAGATTTAACACCCCAGTTCTTC.

This clonotype was seen only a few times. Here the CDR3 reads CSVRRQRGKETQYF. In nucleotides, the CDR3 is TGCAGTGTCCGACGTCAGCGGGGAAAAGAGACCCAGTACTTC. The chain is built from TRBV20-1 and TRBJ2-5; the match to TRBD2 covers 7 bases. This CDR3 comprises 14 residues. Germline trimming cut 7 bases from V and 3 bases from J; bases unmatched to any gene: 11. The germline V gene encodes CDR1 DFQATT and CDR2 SNEGSKA (reference sequence).

The rearrangement links TRBV10-3 to TRBJ1-3; a weak D match, TRBD1 (6 bases). The length of the CDR3 is 19 residues. Germline-derived CDR1 and CDR2 are ENHRY and SYGVKD. The V end lost 7 bases, the J end lost 0 bases, and 25 bases lay between the germline ends. This CDR3 reads CAITRFGPQQGVSGNTIYF. CDR3 nucleotide sequence: TGTGCCATCACCAGATTCGGCCCCCAACAGGGTGTCTCTGGAAACACCATATATTTT.

The rearrangement uses TRBV12-3 or TRBV12-4 and TRBJ1-1, with a possible D match to TRBD1 (5 bases). This CDR3 comprises 15 residues. Trimming removed 4 bases at V and 5 bases at J, with 17 bases between. In DNA form, the CDR3 reads TGTGCCAGCAGTTCCTACGGGGGGGTGAGGACTGAAGCTTTCTTT. It is translated as CASSSYGGVRTEAFF.

This clonotype has at least ten counts. The J gene is TRBJ2-1, the V gene TRBV5-1; weak D call: TRBD2 (6 bases). CDR1 is SGHRS and CDR2 is YFSETQ in the germline V gene. V was clipped by 0 bases and J by 3 bases, with 10 bases between them. This CDR3 has 15 amino acids. This CDR3 is CASSLDGGLYNEQFF. CDR3 bases: TGCGCCAGCAGCTTGGACGGGGGACTCTACAATGAGCAGTTCTTC.

V usage is TRBV9 and J usage is TRBJ1-2, with a weak D call TRBD1 (5 bases). This CDR3 spans 13 amino acids. V shed 3 bases and J shed 8 bases, with 14 bases lying between them. Looked up from germline, CDR1 is SGDLS and CDR2 is YYNGEE. The CDR3 spells CASSALRGKGYTF. CDR3 bases: TGTGCCAGCAGCGCCTTGAGGGGCAAGGGCTACACCTTC. Complete variable domain (other parts from reference TRBV9 and TRBJ1-2): DSGVTQTPKHLITATGQRVTLRCSPRSGDLSVYWYQQSLDQGLQFLIQYYNGEERAKGNILERFSAQQFPDLHSELNLSSLELGDSALYFCASSALRGKGYTFGSGTRLTVV.

This clonotype has a handful of counts. The chain uses TRBV12-3 or TRBV12-4 and TRBJ2-7; 7 bases agree with TRBD1. The length of the CDR3 is 15 residues. After removal of 5 bases from V and 4 bases from J, the junction contained 11 bases not matched to a gene. This chain's CDR3 is CASSVTGARVYEQYF. The CDR3 DNA reads TGTGCCAGCAGTGTAACAGGGGCCAGGGTGTACGAGCAGTACTTC.

A few counts support this clonotype. This chain's CDR3 is CASSVIEDTQYF. In nucleotides, the CDR3 is TGTGCCAGCAGCGTAATCGAAGATACGCAGTATTTT. This sequence joins TRBV9 and TRBJ2-3; no clear D. The CDR3 is 12 residues long. Germline V gene data show CDR1 as SGDLS and CDR2 as YYNGEE. The ends were cut back, 1 base at V and 5 bases at J, with 5 bases in the middle. Together with reference TRBV9 and TRBJ2-3, the CDR3 gives the full variable domain: DSGVTQTPKHLITATGQRVTLRCSPRSGDLSVYWYQQSLDQGLQFLIQYYNGEERAKGNILERFSAQQFPDLHSELNLSSLELGDSALYFCASSVIEDTQYFGPGTRLTVL.

CDR3 sequence (DNA): TGTGCCAGCAGTTACTCGGTCGGACGGAACACTGAAGCTTTCTTT. Translation gives CASSYSVGRNTEAFF. The J gene is TRBJ1-1, the V gene TRBV6-5, with D hard to call. Germline CDR1 and CDR2: MNHEY and SVGAGI. V was trimmed by 0 bases and J by 1 base, leaving 9 bases between them. The CDR3 is made up of 15 amino acids.

This clonotype turned up a few times. This chain connects TRBV5-1 to TRBJ2-1; TRBD2 is a possible D gene (5 bases). Germline CDR1 is SGHRS and CDR2 is YFSETQ. Deletions cut 0 bases from V and 2 bases from J, with 12 bases between. CDR3 size: 16 residues. The CDR3 loop reads CASSLVEGRPYNEQFF. CDR3 nucleotide sequence: TGCGCCAGCAGCTTGGTTGAGGGTCGCCCCTACAATGAGCAGTTCTTC.

This clonotype has ten or more counts. The rearrangement links TRBV29-1 to TRBJ2-6; unclear D gene. Germline values: CDR1 SQVTM, CDR2 ANQGSEA. The CDR3 is 16 residues long. V lost 0 bases, J lost 0 bases, and 9 bases lay in between. CDR3 in DNA: TGCAGCGTTGAAGATCAGGTCGGCTCTGGGGCCAACGTCCTGACTTTC. It is translated as CSVEDQVGSGANVLTF.

The rearrangement links TRBV7-9 to TRBJ2-5, with no clear D. The DNA matches TRBJ2-7 better at its end, which makes the J call doubtful. The CDR3 spans 14 residues. From germline, CDR1 is SEHNR and CDR2 FQNEAQ (reference sequence). The DNA for the CDR3 is TGTGCCAGCAGCTCTAAGGGTAGCCCTCACGAGCAGTACTTC. Translated, it gives CASSSKGSPHEQYF.

V and J are TRBV18 and TRBJ1-2; unclear D gene. The CDR3 has 14 amino acids. Germline CDR1 is KGHSH and CDR2 is LQKENI. Between the trimmed V and J ends, which lost 3 bases and 3 bases, there was a span of 11 bases. CDR3 in DNA: TGTGCCAGCTCACCCTGGCGTCCGGACTATGGCTACACCTTC. Its protein product is CASSPWRPDYGYTF.

The chain recombines TRBV12-3 or TRBV12-4 with TRBJ1-4; D perhaps matches TRBD1 (6 bases). V was trimmed by 6 bases and J by 7 bases, leaving 12 bases between them. CDR3 length: 13 amino acids. The CDR3 DNA sequence: TGTGCCAGCAGCCGGACAGAGACTGAAAAACTGTTTTTT. It is translated as CASSRTETEKLFF.

This clonotype turned up a few times. One end of the junction varies from germline; a read error may be responsible. This chain joins TRBV5-1 and TRBJ2-1; 8 positions match TRBD2. CDR1 and CDR2 (germline): SGHRS, YFSETQ. CDR3 size: 16 residues. In nucleotides, the CDR3 is TGCGCCAGCAGCTTGGGTGAGCGGGGGCCCTACAATGAGCGGTTCTTC. It translates to CASSLGERGPYNERFF.